The clone carrying this T cell receptor (beta chain) was seen a handful of times. Cells were sorted from thawed PBMC rested overnight and stained with GMM-loaded CD1B tetramer, viability dye and anti-CD3. C32 glucose monomycolate from Rhodococcus equi was loaded onto the CD1B tetramers. This sample stems from a study of T cells in tuberculosis. The germline V gene has CDR1 SNHLY and CDR2 FYNNEI. Trimming removed 6 bases from V and 6 bases from J, with 16 bases in between. This CDR3 region has 14 residues. Measured with immunoSEQ multiplex PCR; TCRdb has only the in-frame clones, and not every one. Of tens of thousands of clones listed, about 86% are singletons.

The chain carries TRBV2 and TRBJ2-3; D is perhaps TRBD2 (6 bases). Material for sequencing was CD1b-GMM tetramer-negative cells sorted from PBMCs. This clonotype was obtained from an adult woman with latent tuberculosis. The CDR3 DNA sequence: TGTGCCAGCAGGGGCGGGACCCTAAGGGATACGCAGTATTTT. Amino acids: CASRGGTLRDTQYF.